These 14 T cell receptor beta chains share one sample of origin, sequenced in a study of blood T cell repertoires in COVID-19. The protocol was immunoSEQ multiplex PCR, while the TCRdb copy is restricted to in-frame clones and leaves out a portion. Found here are 55,000 to 80,000 clones, around 85% of them singletons; the top ten hold about a fifth. Sequences were obtained from peripheral blood. These receptors all come from a woman older than 75 with active or convalescent COVID-19.

V gene TRBV28 combines with J gene TRBJ1-2; the match to TRBD1 covers 8 bases. The CDR3 is 15 amino acids. V trimming: 1 base; J trimming: 8 bases; junction bases outside the gene matches: 9. Germline-derived CDR1 and CDR2 are MDHEN and SYDVKM. This CDR3 reads CASSLSWTGINGYTF. The DNA of the CDR3 is TGTGCCAGCAGTTTATCATGGACAGGGATAAACGGCTACACCTTC.

About this clone: Other DNA sequences in the sample encode the same CDR3. The gene calls are TRBV2 and TRBJ1-1, with D possibly matching TRBD1 (6 bases). The V end lost 5 bases, the J end lost 5 bases, and 12 bases lay between the germline ends. The CDR3 extends over 13 amino acids. Germline loops: CDR1 SNHLY, CDR2 FYNNEI. CDR3 sequence: CASSYRVGTEAFF. DNA of the CDR3: TGTGCCAGCAGTTACAGGGTCGGGACTGAAGCTTTCTTT.

The chain employs TRBV6-5 and TRBJ2-7; 10 bases fit TRBD1. Unmatched junction bases numbered 11, after V lost 7 bases and J lost 11 bases. Germline lookup yields CDR1 MNHEY and CDR2 SVGAGI. The CDR3 loop spans 13 amino acids. CDR3 in DNA: TGTGCCAGCATACGGGACAGGGGCGGGCGGAAGTACTTC. Amino acids: CASIRDRGGRKYF.

V and J are TRBV5-1 and TRBJ1-1, with a tentative D call TRBD1 (6 bases). CDR1 and CDR2 from the germline V gene are SGHRS and YFSETQ. The CDR3 totals 15 residues. The V gene lost 4 bases and the J gene lost 3 bases, with 16 bases spanning the gap. CDR3 DNA: TGCGCCAGCAGCCCAAGGGAGGGGGAGTACACTGAAGCTTTCTTT. This encodes CASSPREGEYTEAFF.

The genes are TRBV10-3 and TRBJ1-1; maybe TRBD1 (6 bases). Germline CDR1 reads ENHRY; CDR2 reads SYGVKD. CDR3 size: 14 residues. Trimming left V 2 bases short and J 3 bases short, with 10 bases between. This chain's CDR3 is CAISERSGDTEAFF. The CDR3, as DNA: TGTGCCATCAGTGAGAGATCAGGGGACACTGAAGCTTTCTTT.

V usage is TRBV5-1 and J usage is TRBJ2-3; D not resolved. Trimming took off 0 bases at V and 0 bases at J, with 11 bases between the two ends. The V gene's germline CDR1 is SGHRS and CDR2 YFSETQ. This CDR3 has 16 residues. DNA of the CDR3: TGCGCCAGCAGCTTGGTCGGTCAAACTAGCACAGATACGCAGTATTTT. The encoded protein is CASSLVGQTSTDTQYF.

CDR3 region: CASSVDAASGNTEAFF. The CDR3, as DNA: TGCGCCAGCAGTGTTGATGCGGCGTCGGGGAACACTGAAGCTTTCTTT. The chain links TRBV10-2 to TRBJ1-1; D remains unclear. The CDR3 is made up of 16 amino acids. The germline CDR1 and CDR2 sequences are WSHSY and SAAADI. V was cut by 4 bases and J by 1 base, with 16 bases left in between.

The chain uses TRBV2 and TRBJ2-1, with D tentatively TRBD2 (7 bases). The CDR3 loop spans 14 amino acids. CDR1 is SNHLY, CDR2 FYNNEI, per germline. V lost 1 base and J 16 bases, leaving 20 bases between the germline ends. The DNA of the CDR3 is TGTGCCAGCAGTGAAGGGAGGGGGGGCGAGTTTCATTTCTTC. This sequence encodes CASSEGRGGEFHFF.

This clone was counted once. The J gene is TRBJ1-6, the V gene TRBV3-1 (or the pseudogene TRBV3-2); 8 bases match TRBD1. The germline gives CDR1 LGHDT, CDR2 YNNKEL (reference sequence). V dropped 3 bases and J dropped 7; count of bases not matched to a gene: 2. The CDR3 contains 14 residues. CDR3 coding DNA: TGTGCCAGCAGCCATAGGACAGGGAATTCACCCCTCCACTTT. Its translation is CASSHRTGNSPLHF.

This chain links TRBV9 with TRBJ1-6; TRBD1 aligns across 7 bases. Germline CDR1 reads SGDLS; CDR2 reads YYNGEE. The CDR3 runs 13 residues. Trimming cost V 4 bases and J 13 bases; bases outside gene matches: 8. CDR3 sequence reads: CASSSGTAQPLHF. CDR3 DNA: TGTGCCAGCAGCTCCGGGACAGCTCAGCCCCTCCACTTT.

V and J are TRBV29-1 and TRBJ1-1, with D possibly matching TRBD1 (6 bases). Germline V gene lookup returns CDR1 SQVTM and CDR2 ANQGSEA. V shed 7 bases and J shed 8 bases, with 14 bases lying between them. The CDR3 totals 11 residues. As DNA, the CDR3 is TGCAGCGCCGAGGGGGGGCGAGAAGCTTTCTTT. It encodes CSAEGGREAFF.

The chain links TRBV19 to TRBJ1-2; D is possibly TRBD1 (6 bases). CDR3 length: 16 residues. From germline, CDR1 is LNHDA and CDR2 SQIVND (reference sequence). V was clipped by 6 bases and J by 3 bases, with 20 bases between them. DNA of the CDR3: TGTGCCAGTAGCCTCCTGGACAGCTCGATTTACTATGGCTACACCTTC. Translation gives CASSLLDSSIYYGYTF. Supplemented by reference TRBV19 and TRBJ1-2, the full variable domain reads DGGITQSPKYLFRKEGQNVTLSCEQNLNHDAMYWYRQDPGQGLRLIYYSQIVNDFQKGDIAEGYSVSREKKESFPLTVTSAQKNPTAFYLCASSLLDSSIYYGYTFGSGTRLTVV.

The chain has TRBV4-1 and TRBJ1-3; 9 bases are shared with TRBD1. CDR3 length: 15 amino acids. The junction had 3 bases not matched to a gene; V was cut back by 0 bases and J by 6 bases. Per the germline V gene, CDR1 is MGHRA and CDR2 is YSYEKL. DNA of the CDR3: TGCGCCAGCAGCCAAGATACAGGGGGCTTAAACACCATATATTTT. Translation: CASSQDTGGLNTIYF.

The gene calls are TRBV19 and TRBJ2-3; TRBD2 might be the D (5 bases). The germline V gene encodes CDR1 LNHDA and CDR2 SQIVND (reference sequence). The CDR3 is 15 residues long. Trimming stripped 3 bases from V and 0 bases from J, with 10 bases between. The CDR3 protein is CASSIRDGSTDTQYF. CDR3 coding DNA: TGTGCCAGTAGTATCCGGGATGGTAGCACAGATACGCAGTATTTT.